The 4 T cell receptor beta chains below were found in one sample sequenced in a study of blood T cell repertoires in COVID-19. Clones were read by immunoSEQ multiplex PCR, and TCRdb kept only the in-frame ones, dropping some. The profile covers 170,000 or so clones, with about 86% appearing a single time and about 7.3% taken by the ten largest. Material: peripheral blood. Receptor source: a man in his forties or fifties with active or convalescent COVID-19.

The chain combines TRBV19 with TRBJ1-4; no firm D call. The V end lost 1 base, the J end lost 7 bases, and 13 bases lay between the germline ends. Germline CDR1 is LNHDA and CDR2 is SQIVND (reference sequence). The CDR3 loop spans 15 amino acids. The CDR3 sequence: CASSIAAVRGEKLFF. For the CDR3, the DNA is TGTGCCAGTAGTATAGCGGCCGTCCGGGGTGAAAAACTGTTTTTT.

The rearrangement uses TRBV7-2 and TRBJ2-1, with D possibly being TRBD2 (6 bases). CDR1 is SGHTA and CDR2 is FQGNSA in the germline V gene. The CDR3 extends over 14 amino acids. Trimming shortened V by 3 bases and J by 7 bases, and 13 bases separated the two germline ends. In DNA form, the CDR3 reads TGTGCCAGCAGCTTGACTAGTTGGGGTAATGAGCAGTTCTTC. Its protein product is CASSLTSWGNEQFF.

The rearrangement uses TRBV29-1 and TRBJ1-2; D possibly corresponds to TRBD1 (6 bases). Trimming left V 7 bases short and J 11 bases short, with 17 bases between. This CDR3 is 11 amino acids long. Germline V gene data show CDR1 as SQVTM and CDR2 as ANQGSEA. The CDR3 region is CSAHPTGLYTF. CDR3 sequence (DNA): TGCAGCGCCCACCCCACAGGGTTATACACCTTC.

The chain links TRBV5-4 to TRBJ1-2; 7 bases line up with TRBD1. The CDR3 is made up of 15 amino acids. The V gene's germline CDR1 is SGHNT and CDR2 YYREEE (reference sequence). Trimming took 2 bases from V and 4 from J; bases not matched to a gene: 8. The DNA for the CDR3 is TGTGCCAGCAGCTTCAGGGACAGACGATTCTATGGCTACACCTTC. It translates to CASSFRDRRFYGYTF.